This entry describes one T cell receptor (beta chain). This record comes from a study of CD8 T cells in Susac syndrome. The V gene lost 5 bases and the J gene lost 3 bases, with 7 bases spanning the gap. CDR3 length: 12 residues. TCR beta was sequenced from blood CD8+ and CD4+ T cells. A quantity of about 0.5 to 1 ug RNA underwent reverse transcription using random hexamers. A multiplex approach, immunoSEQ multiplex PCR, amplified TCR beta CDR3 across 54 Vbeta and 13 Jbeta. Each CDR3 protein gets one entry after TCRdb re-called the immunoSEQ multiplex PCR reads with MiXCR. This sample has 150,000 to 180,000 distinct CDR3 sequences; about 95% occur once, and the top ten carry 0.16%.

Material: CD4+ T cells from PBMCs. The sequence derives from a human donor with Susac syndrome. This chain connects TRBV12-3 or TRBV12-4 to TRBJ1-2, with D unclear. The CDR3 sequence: CASSLDHYGYTF. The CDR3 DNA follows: TGTGCCAGCAGTCTGGACCACTATGGCTACACCTTC.